These 9 T cell receptor beta chains share one sample of origin, sequenced in a study of T cell responses to AZD1222 COVID-19 vaccine. Clones were read by immunoSEQ multiplex PCR, and TCRdb kept only the in-frame ones, dropping some. The sample lists around 150,000 clones, less than 95% seen once, with around 1.3% in the top ten. The sequencing used peripheral blood, collected on day 0 of AZD1222 vaccination. Every receptor here comes from an adult in good health.

This clone was counted a single time. V gene TRBV28 combines with J gene TRBJ1-2; no clear D gene. CDR1 and CDR2 from the germline V gene are MDHEN and SYDVKM. CDR3 length: 13 amino acids. V was clipped by 9 bases and J by 2 bases, with 13 bases between them. The DNA for the CDR3 is TGTGCCAGTACGACGGGAGGGAACTATGGCTACACCTTC. This translates into CASTTGGNYGYTF.

This chain joins TRBV11-2 and TRBJ2-3; perhaps TRBD2 as D (6 bases). Trimming stripped 2 bases from V and 2 bases from J, with 11 bases between. CDR3 length equals 15 residues. CDR1 and CDR2 (germline): SGHAT, FQNNGV. This chain's CDR3 is CASSLHSGATDTQYF. CDR3 in DNA: TGTGCCAGCAGCTTACATAGCGGAGCCACAGATACGCAGTATTTT.

The rearrangement joins TRBV7-8 to TRBJ2-7, with D tentatively TRBD1 or TRBD2 (5 bases each). This CDR3 is built from 14 residues. The germline CDR1 and CDR2 sequences are SGHVS and FQNEAQ. V shed 5 bases and J shed 1 base, with 12 bases lying between them. The CDR3 protein is CASSNYGGSYEQYV. The CDR3 DNA follows: TGTGCCAGCAGCAACTATGGGGGTTCCTACGAGCAGTACGTC.

The J gene is TRBJ1-1, the V gene TRBV7-9; D ambiguous. The CDR3 is 13 residues long. Trimming pared 3 bases from V and 1 base from J, leaving 6 bases between. Germline lookup yields CDR1 SEHNR and CDR2 FQNEAQ (reference sequence). CDR3 nucleotide sequence: TGTGCCAGCAGCTTTGACGGGAACACTGAAGCTTTCTTT. Its protein is CASSFDGNTEAFF.

The V and J genes are TRBV5-6 and TRBJ2-7; D ambiguous. From germline, CDR1 is SGHDT and CDR2 YYEEEE. The V end was cut by 3 bases, the J end by 4 bases, with 2 bases between. There are 10 residues in the CDR3. CDR3 nucleotide sequence: TGTGCCAGCAGCTGGTACGAGCAGTACGTC. Translated: CASSWYEQYV.

The rearrangement links TRBV5-4 to TRBJ2-3; 11 bases are a match to TRBD2. The length of the CDR3 is 16 residues. J was trimmed by 4 bases and V by 3 bases; bases with no gene match: 7. The germline gives CDR1 SGHNT, CDR2 YYREEE (reference sequence). CDR3 in DNA: TGTGCCAGCAGCTCGACTAGCGGGAAAGGGGCAGATACGCAGTATTTT. It translates to CASSSTSGKGADTQYF.

This clone was counted once. V is TRBV5-1 and J is TRBJ2-2; TRBD2 matches at 10 bases. In germline, CDR1 is SGHRS, CDR2 YFSETQ. The CDR3 length is 14 residues. Trimming took 3 bases from V and 8 from J; bases not matched to a gene: 4. CDR3 in DNA: TGCGCCAGCAGCTCCCAGACTAGCGGGGGGGAGCTGTTTTTT. This encodes CASSSQTSGGELFF.

J is TRBJ1-4 and V is TRBV2; D might be TRBD1 (5 bases). The CDR3 consists of 16 residues. The V gene lost 3 bases and the J gene lost 8 bases, with 19 bases spanning the gap. CDR1 is SNHLY, CDR2 FYNNEI, per germline. In DNA form, the CDR3 reads TGTGCCAGCAGTGAGATACCCGGGGGTTCTTGGGAAAAACTGTTTTTT. Encoded protein: CASSEIPGGSWEKLFF.

This chain connects TRBV12-3 or TRBV12-4 to TRBJ2-3; no firm D call. The CDR3 extends over 12 amino acids. V was clipped by 5 bases and J by 7 bases, with 10 bases between them. CDR3 nucleotide sequence: TGTGCCAGCAGTCCGACGGGTCATACGCAGTATTTT. This sequence encodes CASSPTGHTQYF.